This T cell receptor beta chain derives from a study of T cells after yellow fever vaccination. The count of this clonotype is one. Antigen specificity is unknown. TCRdb fed the 5' RACE reads into MiXCR, producing one record per CDR3 protein. The sample consists of fewer than 450,000 distinct CDR3 sequences, roughly 12% of them appearing once. Trimming shortened V by 4 bases and J by 7 bases, and 25 bases separated the two germline ends. Germline CDR1 and CDR2: GTSNPN and SVGIG (reference sequence). This CDR3 spans 16 amino acids. Findings of the study overall: At under 97% for CD4 and approximately 88% for CD8, most primary-vaccination clones showed up again after the booster.

Sequences were derived from PBMCs, sampled on the day of the first yellow fever vaccination. This sequence was found in a man between 18 and 29 years old who received the YFV17D yellow fever vaccine. The V and J genes are TRBV30 and TRBJ1-2, with D perhaps TRBD1 (5 bases). The CDR3 region is CAWTPLTGEPATGYTF. In nucleotides, the CDR3 is TGTGCCTGGACCCCCTTGACGGGGGAGCCGGCTACTGGCTACACCTTC.